One T cell receptor beta chain is described in this entry. Its cognate antigen is unknown. This record belongs to a study of shared clonotypes between healthy human individuals. General study points: Among donors, sharing of clonotypes was expected to be affected by sequencing depth.

Terminally differentiated effector memory CD45RA+ cells were left out of the naive CD8 fraction, which was CD45RO-negative and positively selected for CCR7. Profiled with immunoSEQ multiplex PCR; TCRdb holds only in-frame clones, not every one. This table has under 2,000,000 clones, roughly 94% appearing once. This receptor was taken from a man between 18 and 29 years old in good health. Sequencing input: naive CD8+ T cells sorted from blood.

CDR3 bases: TGCGCCAGCAGCCAAGACAGGGGGCTGGTATACGTGGAGCAGTACTTC. Translated, it gives CASSQDRGLVYVEQYF. This rearrangement joins TRBV4-3 to TRBJ2-7; 8 nucleotides agree with TRBD1. V lost 0 bases and J lost 7; bases outside the gene matches: 11. This CDR3 has 16 residues. Germline CDR1 reads LGHNA; CDR2 reads YSLEER.